The present entry profiles one T cell receptor beta chain with its context. The antigen is not known. Assay: immunoSEQ multiplex PCR; the TCRdb copy retains only in-frame clones and omits some. This repertoire shows 70,000 or so clones, approximately 90% found once; its top ten account for 0.5% to 0.55%. This sample stems from a study of OX40 agonist ivuxolimab in advanced cancers. Findings of the study overall: At 0.1 to 3.0 mg/kg and by week 6, clonal expansion occurred in CD4+ and CD8+ blood T cells. Expansion of clones was among the lowest in partial responders at 0.1-3.0 mg/kg. Expanded clones were, on average, more numerous among CD8+ T cells than CD4+.

Baseline was the first blood sampling point, followed by cycle 4 day 1 and cycle 7 day 1. The clonotype comes from an adult with an advanced solid tumor such as melanoma, head and neck, liver or kidney cancer. This specimen consisted of CD4+ or CD8+ T cells sorted from blood, obtained in a trial of the OX40 agonist ivuxolimab.

CDR3: CASSLFSYEQYF. In DNA, the CDR3 is TGTGCCAGCAGCTTATTTTCCTACGAGCAGTACTTC. The chain has TRBV7-9 and TRBJ2-7; no firm D call. The CDR3 length is 12 residues. V was clipped by 2 bases and J by 1 base, with 3 bases between them. Per germline, CDR1 SEHNR and CDR2 FQNEAQ (reference sequence).